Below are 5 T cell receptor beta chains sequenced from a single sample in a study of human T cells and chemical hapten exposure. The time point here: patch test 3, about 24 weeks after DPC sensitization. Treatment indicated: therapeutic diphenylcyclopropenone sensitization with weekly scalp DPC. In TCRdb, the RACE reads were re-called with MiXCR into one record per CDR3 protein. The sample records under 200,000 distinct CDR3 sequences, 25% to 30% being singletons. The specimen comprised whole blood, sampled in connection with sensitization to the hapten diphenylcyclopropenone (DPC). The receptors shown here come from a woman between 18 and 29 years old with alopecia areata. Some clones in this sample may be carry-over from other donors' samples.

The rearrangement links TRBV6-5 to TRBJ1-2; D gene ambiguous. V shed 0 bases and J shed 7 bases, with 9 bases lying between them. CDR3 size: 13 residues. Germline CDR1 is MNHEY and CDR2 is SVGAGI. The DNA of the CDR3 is TGTGCCAGCAGTTACTCGCTGGGTTTTGGCTACACCTTC. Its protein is CASSYSLGFGYTF.

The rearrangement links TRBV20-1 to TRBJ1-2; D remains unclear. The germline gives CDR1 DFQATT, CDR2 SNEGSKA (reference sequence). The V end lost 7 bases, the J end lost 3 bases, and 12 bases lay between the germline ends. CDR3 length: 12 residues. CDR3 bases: TGCAGTGTTCCGGATGTGGACTATGGCTACACCTTC. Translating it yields CSVPDVDYGYTF.

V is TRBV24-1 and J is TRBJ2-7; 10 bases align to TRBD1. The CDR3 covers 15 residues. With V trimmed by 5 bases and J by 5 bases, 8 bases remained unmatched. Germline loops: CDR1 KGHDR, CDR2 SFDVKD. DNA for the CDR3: TGTGCCACCAGTGCCACCGGGACAGGGGAGAACGAGCAGTACTTC. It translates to CATSATGTGENEQYF.

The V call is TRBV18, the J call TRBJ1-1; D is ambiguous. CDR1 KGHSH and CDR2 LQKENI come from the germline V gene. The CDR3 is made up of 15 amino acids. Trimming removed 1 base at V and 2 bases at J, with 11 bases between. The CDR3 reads CASSPRGRINTEAFF. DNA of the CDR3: TGTGCCAGCTCACCACGAGGGCGGATAAACACTGAAGCTTTCTTT.

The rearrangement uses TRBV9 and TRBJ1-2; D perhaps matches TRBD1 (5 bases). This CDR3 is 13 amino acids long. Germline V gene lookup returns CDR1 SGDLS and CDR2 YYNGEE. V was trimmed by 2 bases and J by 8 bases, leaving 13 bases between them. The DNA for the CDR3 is TGTGCCAGCAGCGTTTGGCAGGGTGAGGGCTACACCTTC. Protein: CASSVWQGEGYTF.